One T cell receptor beta chain is described in this entry. The data derive from a study of blood T cell repertoires in COVID-19. In the study overall: COVID-19 samples from acute and convalescent phases originated in the United States, Italy and Spain.

Original methodology: By means of reference gene primer amplification, nucleated cell counts were estimated. Generated by immunoSEQ multiplex PCR, the TCRdb table keeps only in-frame clones and is missing some. V, J and clone size were drawn from that table, and D and trimming were deduced from the DNA. The sample carries 350,000 or so clones, roughly 90% recorded once. Enrolled during active infection, Seattle patients were then followed longitudinally. From germline, CDR1 is MNHEY and CDR2 SMNVEV (reference sequence). This CDR3 comprises 15 residues. V lost 2 bases to trimming and J lost 6 bases; unmatched junction nucleotides: 0.

The source material was peripheral blood. The TCR sequence derives from an older woman with COVID-19, enrolled during active disease. V usage is TRBV27 and J usage is TRBJ2-3, with 15 bases matching TRBD2. The CDR3 nucleotides are TGTGCCAGCAGTTTAGGGACTAGCGGGGGGGATACGCAGTATTTT. Translated: CASSLGTSGGDTQYF.